This TCR beta chain comes out of a study of shared T cell receptors in the human thymus. This table comes from immunoSEQ multiplex PCR, and its TCRdb copy is limited to in-frame clones, with some not included. Of more than 550,000 clones in the sample, more than 70% are singletons; the top ten hold more than 0.009%. The germline gives CDR1 SQVTM, CDR2 ANQGSEA. The CDR3 sequence is 13 residues long. The J segment lost 3 bases and the V segment lost 4 bases, leaving 3 bases of the junction unmatched. These sequences were also reported in another study, on human thymus T cells. That paper adds: The donors were infants in Finland with congenital heart defects, otherwise immunologically healthy. Corrective heart surgery yielded resections, and these provided the thymus tissue. A high degree of thymic repertoire overlap among unrelated individuals was reported in related research.

Material for sequencing was thymocytes. This chain uses TRBV29-1 with TRBJ2-1, with 7 bases fitting TRBD2. This TCR was sampled from a boy younger than two with a congenital heart defect. In DNA form, the CDR3 reads TGCAGCGTTGCTAGGACTAGCTACAATGAGCAGTTCTTC. Translating gives CSVARTSYNEQFF.